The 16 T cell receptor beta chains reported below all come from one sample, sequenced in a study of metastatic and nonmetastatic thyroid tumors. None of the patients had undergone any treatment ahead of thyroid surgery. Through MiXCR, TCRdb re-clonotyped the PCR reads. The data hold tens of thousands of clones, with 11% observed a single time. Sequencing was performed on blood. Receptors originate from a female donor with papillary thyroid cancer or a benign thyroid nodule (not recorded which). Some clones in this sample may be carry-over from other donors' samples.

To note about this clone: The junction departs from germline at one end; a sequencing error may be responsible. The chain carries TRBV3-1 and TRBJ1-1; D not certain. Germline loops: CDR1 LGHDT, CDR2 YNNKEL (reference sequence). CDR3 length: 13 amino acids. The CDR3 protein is CAGSQGQRSEAFF. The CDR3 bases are TGTGCCGGCAGCCAAGGTCAGAGGTCTGAAGCTTTCTTT.

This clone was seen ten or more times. The CDR3 DNA follows: TGTGCCAGCAGTTACGGGGGAGGGACTGAAGCTTTCTTT. This sequence encodes CASSYGGGTEAFF. The chain couples TRBV6-2 or TRBV6-3 to TRBJ1-1; TRBD1 is a possible D gene (5 bases). Germline assignment: CDR1 MNHEY and CDR2 SVGEGT. The length of the CDR3 is 13 residues. V gave up 2 bases and J gave up 5 bases, with 9 bases separating them.

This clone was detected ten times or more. The CDR3 coding sequence is TGTGCCAGCAGCCGGACTAGCGTGAACACCGGGGAGCTGTTTTTT. As protein: CASSRTSVNTGELFF. V is TRBV7-9 and J is TRBJ2-2; 9 bases agree with TRBD2. CDR1 SEHNR and CDR2 FQNEAQ come from the germline V gene (reference sequence). The CDR3 is made up of 15 amino acids. V trimming: 5 bases; J trimming: 1 base; junction bases outside the gene matches: 2.

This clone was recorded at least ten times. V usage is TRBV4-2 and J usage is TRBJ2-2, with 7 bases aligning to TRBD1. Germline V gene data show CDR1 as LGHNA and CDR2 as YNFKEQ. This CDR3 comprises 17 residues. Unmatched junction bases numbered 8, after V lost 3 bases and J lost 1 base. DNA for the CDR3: TGTGCCAGCAGCCAGGGCTCCTGGGACAGGAACACCGGGGAGCTGTTTTTT. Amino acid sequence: CASSQGSWDRNTGELFF.

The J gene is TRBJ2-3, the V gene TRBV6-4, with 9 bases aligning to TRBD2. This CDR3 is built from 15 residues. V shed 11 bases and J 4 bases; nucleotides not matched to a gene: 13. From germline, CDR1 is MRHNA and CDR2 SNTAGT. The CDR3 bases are TGTGCCCCCAGTGACTATAGCGGGAGCTCAGATACGCAGTATTTT. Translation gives CAPSDYSGSSDTQYF.

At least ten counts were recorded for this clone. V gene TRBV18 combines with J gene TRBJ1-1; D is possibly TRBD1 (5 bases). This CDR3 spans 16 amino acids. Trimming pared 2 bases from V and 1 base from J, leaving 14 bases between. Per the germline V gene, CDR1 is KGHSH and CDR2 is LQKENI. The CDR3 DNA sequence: TGTGCCAGCTCACCAGCCCAGGGAGGCGGGAACACTGAAGCTTTCTTT. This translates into CASSPAQGGGNTEAFF.

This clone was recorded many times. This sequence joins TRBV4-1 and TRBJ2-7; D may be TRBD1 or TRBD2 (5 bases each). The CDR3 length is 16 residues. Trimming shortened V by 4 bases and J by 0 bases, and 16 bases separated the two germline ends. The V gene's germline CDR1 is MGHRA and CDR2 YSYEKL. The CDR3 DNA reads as TGCGCCAGCAGCCGATATGGGACCTCCAGCTCCTACGAGCAGTACTTC. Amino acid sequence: CASSRYGTSSSYEQYF.

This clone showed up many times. The CDR3: CASSGTGRTVSGANVLTF. The CDR3 DNA reads TGTGCCAGCAGCGGGACAGGGCGTACCGTCTCTGGGGCCAACGTCCTGACTTTC. This sequence joins TRBV4-2 and TRBJ2-6, with TRBD1 matching 9 bases. The length of the CDR3 is 18 residues. Trimming cost V 5 bases and J 0 bases; bases outside gene matches: 8. Germline CDR1 LGHNA, CDR2 YNFKEQ.

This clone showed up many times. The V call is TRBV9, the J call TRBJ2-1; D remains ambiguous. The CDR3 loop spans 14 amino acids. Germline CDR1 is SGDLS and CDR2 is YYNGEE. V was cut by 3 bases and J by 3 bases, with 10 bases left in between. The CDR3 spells CASSGPPSYNEQFF. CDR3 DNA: TGTGCCAGCAGCGGCCCCCCTAGCTACAATGAGCAGTTCTTC.

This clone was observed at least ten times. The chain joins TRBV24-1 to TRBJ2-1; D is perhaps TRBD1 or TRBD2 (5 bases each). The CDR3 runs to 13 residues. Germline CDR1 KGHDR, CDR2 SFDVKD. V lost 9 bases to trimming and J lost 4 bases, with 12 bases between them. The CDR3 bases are TGTGCCACCGAGGGGCGGTATTACAATGAGCAGTTCTTC. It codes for CATEGRYYNEQFF.

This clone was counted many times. The CDR3 DNA is TGTGCCAGCAGTTACTCGGGGGACAAGGGGGGCGGGGTCCCCTACGAGCAGTACTTC. It codes for CASSYSGDKGGGVPYEQYF. This chain uses TRBV6-6 with TRBJ2-7; D is perhaps TRBD1 or TRBD2 (6 bases each). The CDR3 contains 19 residues. CDR1 MNHNY and CDR2 SVGAGI come from the germline V gene (reference sequence). V was trimmed by 0 bases and J by 2 bases, leaving 23 bases between them.

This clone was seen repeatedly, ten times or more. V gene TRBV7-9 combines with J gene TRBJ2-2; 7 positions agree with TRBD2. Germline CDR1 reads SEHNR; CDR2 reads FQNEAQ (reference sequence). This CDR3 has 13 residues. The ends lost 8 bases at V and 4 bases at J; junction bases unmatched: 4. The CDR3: CASGGRFTGELFF. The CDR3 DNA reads TGTGCCAGCGGCGGGAGATTCACCGGGGAGCTGTTTTTT.

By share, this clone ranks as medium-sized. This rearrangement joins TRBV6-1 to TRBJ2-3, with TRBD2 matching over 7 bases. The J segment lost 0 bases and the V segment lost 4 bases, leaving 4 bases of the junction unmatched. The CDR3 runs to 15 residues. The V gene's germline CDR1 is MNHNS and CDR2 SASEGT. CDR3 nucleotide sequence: TGTGCCAGCAGTGGGGATAGCGGGAGCACAGATACGCAGTATTTT. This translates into CASSGDSGSTDTQYF.

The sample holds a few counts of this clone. For the CDR3, the DNA is TGCGCCAGCAGTTGCTTTGCGGGAGTGGGGTTTGTGGATGAGCAGTTCTTC. This encodes CASSCFAGVGFVDEQFF. The chain carries TRBV10-1 and TRBJ2-1; 7 positions agree with TRBD2. With 5 bases clipped from V and 8 bases from J, the junction kept 18 bases outside the gene matches. Germline V gives CDR1 WNHNN, CDR2 SYGVQD (reference sequence). This CDR3 region has 17 residues.

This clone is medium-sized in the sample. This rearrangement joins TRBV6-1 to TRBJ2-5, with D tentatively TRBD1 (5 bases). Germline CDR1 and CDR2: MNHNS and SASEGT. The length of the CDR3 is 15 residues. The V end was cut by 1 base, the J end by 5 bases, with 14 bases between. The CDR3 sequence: CASSEGGSQRETQYF. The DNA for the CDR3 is TGTGCCAGCAGTGAAGGGGGCAGCCAGAGGGAGACCCAGTACTTC.

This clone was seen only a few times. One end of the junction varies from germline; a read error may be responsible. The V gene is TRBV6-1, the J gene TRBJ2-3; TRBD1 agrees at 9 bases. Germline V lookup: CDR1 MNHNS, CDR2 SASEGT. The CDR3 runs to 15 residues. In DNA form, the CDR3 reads TGCGCCAGCAGTAGGCCGGGACAGGGATCAGATACGCAGTATTTT. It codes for CASSRPGQGSDTQYF.